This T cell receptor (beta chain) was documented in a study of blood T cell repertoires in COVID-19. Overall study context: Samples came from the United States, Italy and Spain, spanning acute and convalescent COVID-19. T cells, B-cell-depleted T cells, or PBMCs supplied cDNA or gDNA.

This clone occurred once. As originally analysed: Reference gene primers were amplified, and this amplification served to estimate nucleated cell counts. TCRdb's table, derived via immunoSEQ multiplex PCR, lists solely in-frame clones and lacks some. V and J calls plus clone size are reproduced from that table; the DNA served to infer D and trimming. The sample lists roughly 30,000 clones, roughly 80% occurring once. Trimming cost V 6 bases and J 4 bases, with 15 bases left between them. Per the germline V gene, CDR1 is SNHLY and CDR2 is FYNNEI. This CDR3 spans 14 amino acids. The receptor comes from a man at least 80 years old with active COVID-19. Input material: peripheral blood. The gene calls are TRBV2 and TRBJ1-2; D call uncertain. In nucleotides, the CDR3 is TGTGCCAGCAGCCCCCCCCACCTGGCCTATGGCTACACCTTC. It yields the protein CASSPPHLAYGYTF.